The following is a T cell receptor beta chain sequence with its context. What it binds is unknown. Sequencing was performed with immunoSEQ multiplex PCR; in TCRdb, only in-frame clones are kept and a portion is missing. The sample yields some 30,000 clones, 83% seen once. The data are from a study of T cells in narcolepsy. Study details: Healthy controls were enrolled alongside patients with narcolepsy type 1 or type 2. General study findings and limits: Blood of same and different patients, but not healthy controls, reportedly held recurring autoreactive clonotypes. Autoreactive HCRT-specific and TRIB2-specific clonotypes were marked in same-patient CSF-versus-blood CD4+ comparisons. In some patient and control memory CD4+ samples, autoreactive clones were absent.

Trimming removed 6 bases at V and 3 bases at J, with 14 bases between. The CDR3 has 15 residues. Germline V CDR1 and CDR2: MDHEN, SYDVKM. V gene TRBV28 combines with J gene TRBJ1-4, with D perhaps matching TRBD1 (6 bases). The specimen was memory (CD45RA-) CD4+ T cells from blood. The sequence was obtained from a human donor in good health. CDR3 bases: TGTGCCAGCAGAGGGGGAGGTCCCCCTAATGAAAAACTGTTTTTT. Protein product: CASRGGGPPNEKLFF.